This TCR beta chain stems from a study of T cells in women clearing cervical HPV infection. Study overall: Only a few women had HLA typing results available. Findings of the study overall: CIN3+ cases had significantly higher TCR richness than controls; evenness did not differ. Combining TCR richness with V gene abundances gave roughly 0.88 AUC.

The method was immunoSEQ multiplex PCR; TCRdb's version includes in-frame clones alone and lacks a portion of them. The listing contains tens of thousands of clones. This CDR3 spans 16 amino acids. Germline assignment: CDR1 ENHRY and CDR2 SYGVKD. For this clone: Its target is unknown. The sequenced fragment ends 3 residues before the CDR3 boundary, so the rest is inferred from the germline J gene.

This receptor was taken from a woman between 18 and 70 years old with a cervical HPV16 infection that either progressed to CIN3+ or cleared (not recorded which). The sequencing sample was made of blood buffy coat. This chain uses TRBV10-3 with TRBJ1-1, with 11 bases lining up with TRBD1. CDR3 amino acids: CAISESLGQGASGAFF. The DNA read from the CDR3 is TGTGCCATCAGTGAATCCCTCGGACAGGGGGCTTCGGGA.